A selection of T cell receptor beta chains follows, all from one sample in a study of response to subunit inactivated influenza vaccine. TCRdb ran MiXCR on the RT-PCR reads and lists one entry per CDR3 protein. The sample shows around 150,000 distinct CDR3 sequences, about a tenth of them seen only once. The material sequenced was non-naive T cells sorted from PBMCs, taken 40 to 50 days after vaccination. The receptors were sampled from a man aged 45-65 years who received an inactivated influenza vaccine. Both conserved end residues are part of each CDR3. Each record gives: clone size, D gene, CDR3 length, J gene, V gene, CDR3 protein, CDR3 DNA. The D gene is left open where the match is weak. Size values are once, few and many counts, or a class for expanded clones, and some rows have none.

clone_size: many
d_call: -
cdr3_length: 15
j_call: TRBJ2-7
v_call: TRBV28
cdr3_aa: CASSLRGPSSYEQYF
cdr3_nt: TGTGCCAGCAGTTTGAGGGGCCCGAGCTCCTACGAGCAGTACTTC

clone_size: many
d_call: TRBD2
cdr3_length: 15
j_call: TRBJ2-3
v_call: TRBV20-1
cdr3_aa: CSARAVAGAPDTQYF
cdr3_nt: TGCAGTGCTAGAGCGGTAGCGGGAGCCCCAGATACGCAGTATTTT

clone_size: few
d_call: -
cdr3_length: 14
j_call: TRBJ1-1
v_call: TRBV6-1
cdr3_aa: CASSEEVRDFEAFF
cdr3_nt: TGTGCCAGCAGTGAGGAGGTCCGGGACTTTGAAGCTTTCTTT

clone_size: few
d_call: -
cdr3_length: 13
j_call: TRBJ1-5
v_call: TRBV20-1
cdr3_aa: CSASPTSNQPQHF
cdr3_nt: TGCAGTGCTAGCCCGACTAGCAATCAGCCCCAGCATTTT

clone_size: few
d_call: -
cdr3_length: 14
j_call: TRBJ2-5
v_call: TRBV2
cdr3_aa: CASRIGRVQETQYF
cdr3_nt: TGTGCCAGCCGGATTGGACGGGTCCAAGAGACCCAGTACTTC

clone_size: few
d_call: -
cdr3_length: 14
j_call: TRBJ2-1
v_call: TRBV4-3
cdr3_aa: CASSLGVYLNEQFF
cdr3_nt: TGCGCCAGCAGCCTTGGGGTCTACCTCAATGAGCAGTTCTTC

clone_size: -
d_call: -
cdr3_length: 14
j_call: TRBJ2-7
v_call: TRBV7-2
cdr3_aa: CASSLGLESYEQYF
cdr3_nt: TGTGCCAGCAGCTTAGGACTAGAATCATACGAGCAGTACTTC

clone_size: -
d_call: -
cdr3_length: 13
j_call: TRBJ2-3
v_call: TRBV7-2
cdr3_aa: CASSFGAGDTQYF
cdr3_nt: TGTGCCAGCAGCTTCGGGGCCGGGGATACGCAGTATTTT

clone_size: few
d_call: TRBD1
cdr3_length: 16
j_call: TRBJ1-1
v_call: TRBV4-3
cdr3_aa: CASSPTGVSKVTEAFF
cdr3_nt: TGCGCCAGCAGCCCCACAGGGGTATCAAAGGTGACTGAAGCTTTCTTT

clone_size: few
d_call: -
cdr3_length: 15
j_call: TRBJ2-2
v_call: TRBV10-3
cdr3_aa: CAALPGTSNTGELFF
cdr3_nt: TGTGCCGCATTGCCTGGGACATCGAACACCGGGGAGCTGTTTTTT

clone_size: many
d_call: -
cdr3_length: 14
j_call: TRBJ1-5
v_call: TRBV4-1
cdr3_aa: CASSQVGLNQPQHF
cdr3_nt: TGCGCCAGCAGCCAAGTTGGCCTCAATCAGCCCCAGCATTTT

clone_size: many
d_call: TRBD2
cdr3_length: 16
j_call: TRBJ2-3
v_call: TRBV7-2
cdr3_aa: CASSRGLAALRDTQYF
cdr3_nt: TGTGCCAGCAGCAGGGGACTAGCGGCCCTAAGGGATACGCAGTATTTT

clone_size: -
d_call: -
cdr3_length: 15
j_call: TRBJ1-1
v_call: TRBV20-1
cdr3_aa: CSARDLSPPGTEAFF
cdr3_nt: TGCAGTGCTAGAGATTTAAGCCCCCCCGGCACTGAAGCTTTCTTT

clone_size: -
d_call: TRBD1
cdr3_length: 15
j_call: TRBJ2-7
v_call: TRBV7-2
cdr3_aa: CASSLASDRSYEQYF
cdr3_nt: TGTGCCAGCAGCTTAGCGTCGGACAGGTCCTACGAGCAGTACTTC

clone_size: few
d_call: TRBD2
cdr3_length: 16
j_call: TRBJ2-5
v_call: TRBV12-3/TRBV12-4
cdr3_aa: CASSFRVAGVRETQYF
cdr3_nt: TGTGCCAGCAGTTTTCGGGTAGCGGGAGTGAGGGAGACCCAGTACTTC

clone_size: few
d_call: TRBD2
cdr3_length: 15
j_call: TRBJ2-3
v_call: TRBV5-5
cdr3_aa: CASSLPSGGRDTQYF
cdr3_nt: TGTGCCAGCAGCTTGCCAAGCGGGGGGCGAGATACGCAGTATTTT

clone_size: many
d_call: -
cdr3_length: 12
j_call: TRBJ2-2
v_call: TRBV7-9
cdr3_aa: CASSLSQRELFF
cdr3_nt: TGTGCCAGCAGCTTAAGCCAAAGGGAGCTGTTTTTT

clone_size: -
d_call: TRBD2
cdr3_length: 14
j_call: TRBJ2-3
v_call: TRBV10-1
cdr3_aa: CASSLAGGVDTQYF
cdr3_nt: TGCGCCAGCAGCCTAGCGGGGGGCGTAGATACGCAGTATTTT

clone_size: many
d_call: -
cdr3_length: 14
j_call: TRBJ1-5
v_call: TRBV4-2
cdr3_aa: CASSQDGGNQPQHF
cdr3_nt: TGTGCCAGCAGCCAAGATGGAGGTAATCAGCCCCAGCATTTT

clone_size: many
d_call: TRBD2
cdr3_length: 16
j_call: TRBJ2-1
v_call: TRBV5-1
cdr3_aa: CASSLVGGGRAEEQFF
cdr3_nt: TGCGCCAGCAGCTTGGTCGGGGGAGGGCGGGCAGAGGAGCAGTTCTTC

clone_size: few
d_call: -
cdr3_length: 13
j_call: TRBJ2-5
v_call: TRBV20-1
cdr3_aa: CSARFYTQETQYF
cdr3_nt: TGCAGTGCTAGATTCTACACTCAAGAGACCCAGTACTTC

clone_size: -
d_call: -
cdr3_length: 13
j_call: TRBJ1-2
v_call: TRBV5-1
cdr3_aa: CASSQDSPSGYTF
cdr3_nt: TGCGCCAGCAGTCAAGACAGCCCCTCTGGCTACACCTTC

clone_size: few
d_call: TRBD2
cdr3_length: 16
j_call: TRBJ2-5
v_call: TRBV6-5
cdr3_aa: CASSYTGLAGQETQYF
cdr3_nt: TGTGCCAGCAGTTACACGGGACTAGCGGGCCAAGAGACCCAGTACTTC

clone_size: -
d_call: -
cdr3_length: 16
j_call: TRBJ2-1
v_call: TRBV7-9
cdr3_aa: CASSLLPSSGYNEQFF
cdr3_nt: TGTGCCAGCAGCTTACTTCCTAGCTCAGGCTACAATGAGCAGTTCTTC

clone_size: -
d_call: TRBD1
cdr3_length: 14
j_call: TRBJ2-2
v_call: TRBV5-1
cdr3_aa: CASSRWTGVGELFF
cdr3_nt: TGCGCCAGCAGCCGATGGACAGGGGTCGGGGAGCTGTTTTTT

clone_size: many
d_call: TRBD1
cdr3_length: 15
j_call: TRBJ1-1
v_call: TRBV3-1
cdr3_aa: CASSWTGEPNTEAFF
cdr3_nt: TGTGCCAGCAGTTGGACAGGGGAGCCGAACACTGAAGCTTTCTTT

clone_size: few
d_call: TRBD2
cdr3_length: 18
j_call: TRBJ2-1
v_call: TRBV20-1
cdr3_aa: CSARDGSGRAYSYNEQFF
cdr3_nt: TGCAGTGCTAGAGATGGTAGCGGGAGGGCCTATTCCTACAATGAGCAGTTCTTC

clone_size: -
d_call: -
cdr3_length: 13
j_call: TRBJ2-6
v_call: TRBV2
cdr3_aa: CARGGSGANVLTF
cdr3_nt: TGTGCCAGGGGGGGCTCTGGGGCCAACGTCCTGACTTTC

clone_size: -
d_call: -
cdr3_length: 12
j_call: TRBJ1-6
v_call: TRBV7-2
cdr3_aa: CASGSGYSPLHF
cdr3_nt: TGTGCCAGCGGGTCAGGGTACTCACCCCTCCACTTT

clone_size: -
d_call: TRBD2
cdr3_length: 15
j_call: TRBJ2-7
v_call: TRBV7-6
cdr3_aa: CASSLGVAGVEEQYF
cdr3_nt: TGTGCCAGCAGCTTAGGGGTAGCGGGGGTGGAAGAGCAGTACTTC

clone_size: few
d_call: -
cdr3_length: 15
j_call: TRBJ1-4
v_call: TRBV2
cdr3_aa: CASRVQGNGGEKLFF
cdr3_nt: TGTGCCAGCAGAGTACAGGGAAATGGGGGTGAAAAACTGTTTTTT

clone_size: -
d_call: -
cdr3_length: 17
j_call: TRBJ2-7
v_call: TRBV7-9
cdr3_aa: CASSLHINRDLSYEQYF
cdr3_nt: TGTGCCAGCAGCTTACACATTAACAGGGATTTATCCTACGAGCAGTACTTC

clone_size: many
d_call: TRBD1
cdr3_length: 16
j_call: TRBJ2-7
v_call: TRBV5-1
cdr3_aa: CASSLAGGDRGYEQYF
cdr3_nt: TGCGCCAGCAGCTTGGCCGGGGGGGACAGGGGCTACGAGCAGTACTTC

clone_size: few
d_call: -
cdr3_length: 15
j_call: TRBJ2-3
v_call: TRBV20-1
cdr3_aa: CSARDLERPTDTQYF
cdr3_nt: TGCAGTGCTAGAGATCTGGAGCGTCCCACAGATACGCAGTATTTT

clone_size: few
d_call: -
cdr3_length: 14
j_call: TRBJ2-7
v_call: TRBV6-2/TRBV6-3
cdr3_aa: CASSYGGIPYEQYF
cdr3_nt: TGTGCCAGCAGTTACGGGGGGATCCCCTACGAGCAGTACTTC

clone_size: few
d_call: TRBD1
cdr3_length: 15
j_call: TRBJ1-2
v_call: TRBV29-1
cdr3_aa: CSVEAKGDRNYGYTF
cdr3_nt: TGCAGCGTTGAAGCAAAGGGGGACAGAAACTATGGCTACACCTTC

clone_size: many
d_call: TRBD2
cdr3_length: 14
j_call: TRBJ2-2
v_call: TRBV5-1
cdr3_aa: CASSHGGDTGELFF
cdr3_nt: TGCGCCAGCAGCCATGGGGGGGACACCGGGGAGCTGTTTTTT

clone_size: few
d_call: -
cdr3_length: 13
j_call: TRBJ2-1
v_call: TRBV20-1
cdr3_aa: CSASRGQTNEQFF
cdr3_nt: TGCAGTGCTAGCCGAGGACAGACCAATGAGCAGTTCTTC

clone_size: many
d_call: -
cdr3_length: 14
j_call: TRBJ2-7
v_call: TRBV10-3
cdr3_aa: CAISDTRQSYEQYF
cdr3_nt: TGTGCCATCTCGGACACCCGACAGTCCTACGAGCAGTACTTC

clone_size: few
d_call: -
cdr3_length: 14
j_call: TRBJ2-7
v_call: TRBV20-1
cdr3_aa: CSARDTRGRYEQYF
cdr3_nt: TGCAGTGCTAGAGATACCAGGGGTCGATACGAGCAGTACTTC

clone_size: many
d_call: TRBD2
cdr3_length: 16
j_call: TRBJ2-3
v_call: TRBV5-1
cdr3_aa: CASRPGPSGSTDTQYF
cdr3_nt: TGCGCCAGCAGACCCGGTCCTAGCGGTAGCACAGATACGCAGTATTTT

clone_size: many
d_call: -
cdr3_length: 14
j_call: TRBJ2-5
v_call: TRBV4-1
cdr3_aa: CASSQRYMGETQYF
cdr3_nt: TGCGCCAGCAGCCAACGTTACATGGGGGAGACCCAGTACTTC